This TCR beta chain was found in a study of cytotoxic CD8 clonotypes in ibrutinib-treated CLL. Clones were sequenced by immunoSEQ multiplex PCR, and TCRdb holds only the in-frame ones, with some missing. The sample has about 92,000 clones; roughly three quarters are singletons. Of note for this clone: As yet, its antigen is unknown.

The study, taken as a whole, reports: Whereas clonality rose at ibrutinib response, it declined toward baseline at progression. Clonotypes that were public were uncommon, and they contracted or stayed stable on treatment.

The source was PBMCs, collected after 24 months of ibrutinib treatment. The clonotype comes from a human donor with chronic lymphocytic leukemia.

CDR3 sequence (DNA): TGTGCCAGCAGCTCGGACTCCTTCGGAGGGACTGAAGCTTTCTTT. It encodes CASSSDSFGGTEAFF. The chain couples TRBV7-9 to TRBJ1-1; no clear D. Germline V gives CDR1 SEHNR, CDR2 FQNEAQ (reference sequence). The CDR3 has 15 residues. The V and J ends lost 4 bases and 5 bases respectively, with 17 bases between them.